Listed below are T cell receptor beta chains from one sample, sequenced in a study of blood T cell repertoires in COVID-19. TCRdb keeps only in-frame clones here, not all; method: immunoSEQ multiplex PCR. Of fewer than 150,000 clones listed, roughly 85% were seen once; the top ten hold around 3.4%. The sequencing sample was made of peripheral blood. All receptors come from a man between 35 and 55 years old with acute or convalescent COVID-19. Each CDR3 is given with its conserved first and last residue. D genes are given only for firm matches.

v_call: TRBV5-1
j_call: TRBJ2-2
cdr3_length: 17
d_call: NA
cdr3_aa: CASSPLDTGTNTGELFF
cdr3_nt: TGCGCCAGCAGCCCACTAGATACAGGGACGAACACCGGGGAGCTGTTTTTT

v_call: TRBV19
j_call: TRBJ1-5
cdr3_length: 17
d_call: TRBD1
cdr3_aa: CASKPLLGDRGNQPQHF
cdr3_nt: TGTGCCAGTAAGCCCCTCCTCGGGGACAGGGGCAATCAGCCCCAGCATTTT

v_call: TRBV12-3/TRBV12-4
j_call: TRBJ2-7
cdr3_length: 13
d_call: TRBD1
cdr3_aa: CASSPTGTYEQYF
cdr3_nt: TGTGCCAGCAGTCCGACAGGGACCTACGAGCAGTACTTC

v_call: TRBV27
j_call: TRBJ1-4
cdr3_length: 13
d_call: NA
cdr3_aa: CASMQRANEKLFF
cdr3_nt: TGTGCCAGCATGCAACGGGCTAATGAAAAACTGTTTTTT

v_call: TRBV24-1
j_call: TRBJ2-2
cdr3_length: 14
d_call: NA
cdr3_aa: CATEGVRGTGELFF
cdr3_nt: TGTGCCACCGAGGGAGTTCGTGGCACCGGGGAGCTGTTTTTT

v_call: TRBV7-2
j_call: TRBJ1-2
cdr3_length: 14
d_call: NA
cdr3_aa: CASSLASGEGGYTF
cdr3_nt: TGTGCCAGCAGCTTAGCGTCGGGGGAAGGTGGCTACACCTTC

v_call: TRBV9
j_call: TRBJ2-1
cdr3_length: 13
d_call: TRBD2
cdr3_aa: CASSLGGDNEQFF
cdr3_nt: TGTGCCAGCAGCTTGGGAGGGGACAATGAGCAGTTCTTC

v_call: TRBV23-1
j_call: TRBJ2-1
cdr3_length: 15
d_call: NA
cdr3_aa: CASSRKEGRGNEQFF
cdr3_nt: TGCGCCAGCAGTCGTAAGGAAGGCAGGGGTAATGAGCAGTTCTTC

v_call: TRBV6-5
j_call: TRBJ1-6
cdr3_length: 13
d_call: NA
cdr3_aa: CASGGVFHSPLHF
cdr3_nt: TGTGCCAGCGGGGGGGTCTTCCACTCACCCCTCCACTTT

v_call: TRBV4-2
j_call: TRBJ2-7
cdr3_length: 14
d_call: NA
cdr3_aa: CASSQEILGGEQYF
cdr3_nt: TGTGCCAGCAGCCAAGAAATTTTGGGAGGCGAGCAGTACTTC

v_call: TRBV15
j_call: TRBJ2-7
cdr3_length: 14
d_call: TRBD1
cdr3_aa: CATRRDRAAEEQYF
cdr3_nt: TGTGCCACCAGACGGGACAGGGCTGCTGAGGAGCAGTACTTC